The T cell receptor (beta chain) described here comes from a study of radiotherapy plus CTLA-4 blockade in lung cancer. Study observations and caveats: After treatment with radiotherapy plus ipilimumab, TCR clones that came from the tumor expanded in blood. It was early blood T cell clone dynamics, with interferon-beta, that reportedly best predicted response.

Clones were sequenced by immunoSEQ multiplex PCR, and TCRdb holds only the in-frame ones, with some missing. Of about 90,000 clones listed, roughly four fifths were seen once; the top ten hold approximately 15%. Concerning this clone itself: The antigen remains undetermined.

Germline CDR1 MNHEY, CDR2 SVGAGI. Between the trimmed V and J ends, which lost 10 bases and 4 bases, there was a span of 14 bases. This CDR3 has 13 residues. In chemo-refractory metastatic non-small-cell lung cancer, patients got ipilimumab CTLA-4 blockade together with focal radiation. The sample here was peripheral blood, taken from a patient treated with radiotherapy plus ipilimumab. This TCR was sampled from a human donor with non-small cell lung cancer that progressed on radiotherapy plus ipilimumab. The chain links TRBV6-5 to TRBJ1-5, with D possibly being TRBD1 (5 bases). The CDR3 sequence: CATRRQNNQPQHF. The CDR3, as DNA: TGTGCCACCCGAAGACAGAATAATCAGCCCCAGCATTTT.